This T cell receptor beta chain was sequenced for a study of blood T cell repertoires in COVID-19. The overall study: COVID-19 samples collected from the United States, Italy and Spain covered acute and convalescent phases. T cells, B-cell-depleted T cells, or PBMCs supplied cDNA or gDNA.

Trimming removed 4 bases from V and 7 bases from J; junction bases left unmatched: 2. The CDR3 is made up of 14 amino acids. The germline gives CDR1 SGHDN, CDR2 FVKESK. Under the authors' procedure: Estimates of nucleated cell counts were drawn from the amplification of reference gene primers. Some clones are missing from TCRdb's copy, which holds only in-frame ones; the method was immunoSEQ multiplex PCR. That table supplies the V and J calls and clone size; D and trimming were determined from the DNA. The table has about 86,000 clones, roughly four fifths seen once; the top ten hold 0.95% to 1.5%. The TCR comes from a woman older than 75 with acute or convalescent COVID-19. Sequences were obtained from peripheral blood. The chain links TRBV14 to TRBJ1-6; 9 bases align to TRBD1. CDR3 in amino acids: CASSPGQGNSPLHF. The DNA of the CDR3 is TGTGCCAGCAGCCCCGGACAGGGGAATTCACCCCTCCACTTT.